The clone carrying this TCR beta chain was found once. The antigen remains undetermined. It may be a read error: a sequence one base away is much more abundant. Previously described methods with listed TCR primers produced the bulk TCR libraries. TCRdb re-called the PCR reads with MiXCR, one entry per CDR3 protein. The sample has over 70,000 distinct CDR3 sequences; about 23% are singletons. Naive CD8 sequencing libraries were generated from approximately 22,000 to 940,000 sorted cells, with 10%, 30% or 50% RNA as input. Naive CD8 T cells were FACS-sorted by CD8+CD4-CCR7+CD45RA+ markers. The data are from a study of molecular identifiers for immune sequencing clone quantification. Points from the study as a whole: It was shown that clones above 20 RNA copies held over 98% of effector molecules, but under 1% in naive cells.

Germline V gives CDR1 DFQATT, CDR2 SNEGSKA (reference sequence). CDR3 length: 16 residues. This receptor was obtained from a human donor in good health. Some libraries in this study had Jurkat cell RNA spiked in. Sequenced: naive CD8+ T cells from blood, with Jurkat cell RNA spiked in. Documented subset: FACS-sorted CD8+CD4-CCR7+CD45RA+ naive T cells. The chain joins TRBV20-1 to TRBJ2-4; TRBD1 aligns across 7 bases. The CDR3 DNA follows: TGCAGTGCCAGAGACAGGGACGACTTAGCCAAAAACATTCAGTACTTC. It specifies CSARDRDDLAKNIQYF.